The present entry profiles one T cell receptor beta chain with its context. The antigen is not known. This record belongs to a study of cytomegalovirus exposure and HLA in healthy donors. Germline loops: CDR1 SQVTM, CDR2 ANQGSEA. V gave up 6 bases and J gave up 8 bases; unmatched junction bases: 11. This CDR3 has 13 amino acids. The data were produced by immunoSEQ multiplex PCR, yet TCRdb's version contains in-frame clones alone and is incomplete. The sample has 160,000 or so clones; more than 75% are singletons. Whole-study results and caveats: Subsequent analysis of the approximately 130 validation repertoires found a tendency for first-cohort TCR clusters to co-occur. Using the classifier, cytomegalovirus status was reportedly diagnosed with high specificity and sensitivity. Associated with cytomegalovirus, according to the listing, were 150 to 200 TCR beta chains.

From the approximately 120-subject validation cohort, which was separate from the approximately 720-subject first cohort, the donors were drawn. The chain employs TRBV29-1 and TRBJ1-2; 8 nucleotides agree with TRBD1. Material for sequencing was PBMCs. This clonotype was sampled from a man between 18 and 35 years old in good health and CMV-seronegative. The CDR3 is CSVEQDRVRGYTF. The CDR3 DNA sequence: TGCAGCGTAGAGCAGGACAGGGTTAGGGGCTACACCTTC.